This TCR beta chain stems from a study of cytomegalovirus exposure and HLA in healthy donors. Study-level points and caveats: Generally TCR sequences proved uncommon, though certain public TCRs appeared in numerous donors. After further analysis at a later stage, 16,951 TCR beta sequences were associated with HLA alleles at 0.05 false discovery rate.

The PCR contained 60 Vbeta and 13 Jbeta primers. Libraries were prepared by immunoSEQ multiplex PCR; TCRdb keeps only in-frame clonotypes and omits some of them. The table records some 130,000 clones, about 79% of them present only once. As concerns this clone: Its antigen remains unknown.

In germline, CDR1 is SGHRS, CDR2 YFSETQ. CDR3 length: 14 residues. With 2 bases removed from V and 0 bases from J, the gap between germline ends came to 3 bases. The chain has TRBV5-1 and TRBJ2-6; D uncertain. This receptor was identified in a man aged 18 to 29 in good health and CMV-seronegative. Source material: PBMCs. In DNA, the CDR3 is TGCGCCAGCAGCTTTAACTCTGGGGCCAACGTCCTGACTTTC. Translation: CASSFNSGANVLTF.